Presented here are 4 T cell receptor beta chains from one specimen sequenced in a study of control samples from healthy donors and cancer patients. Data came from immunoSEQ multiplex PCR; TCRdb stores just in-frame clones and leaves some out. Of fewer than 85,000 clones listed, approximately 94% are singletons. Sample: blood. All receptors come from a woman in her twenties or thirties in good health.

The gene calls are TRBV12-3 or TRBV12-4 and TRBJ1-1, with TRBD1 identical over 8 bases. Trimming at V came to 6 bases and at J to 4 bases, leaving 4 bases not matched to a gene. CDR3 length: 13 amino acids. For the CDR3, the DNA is TGTGCCAGCAGGGCAGGGGGCTTCACTGAAGCTTTCTTT. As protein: CASRAGGFTEAFF.

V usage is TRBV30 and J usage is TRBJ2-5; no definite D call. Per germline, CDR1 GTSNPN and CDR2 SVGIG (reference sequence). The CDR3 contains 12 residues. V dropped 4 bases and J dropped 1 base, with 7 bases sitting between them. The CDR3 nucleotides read TGTGCCTGGACAGTAGGCCAAGAGACCCAGTACTTC. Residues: CAWTVGQETQYF.

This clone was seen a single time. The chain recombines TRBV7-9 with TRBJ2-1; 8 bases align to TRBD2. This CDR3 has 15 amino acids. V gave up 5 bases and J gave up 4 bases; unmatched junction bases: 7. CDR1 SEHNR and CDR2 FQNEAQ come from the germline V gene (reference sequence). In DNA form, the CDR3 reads TGTGCCAGCAGCGAGGTACGGGGGGGTTACAATGAGCAGTTCTTC. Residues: CASSEVRGGYNEQFF.

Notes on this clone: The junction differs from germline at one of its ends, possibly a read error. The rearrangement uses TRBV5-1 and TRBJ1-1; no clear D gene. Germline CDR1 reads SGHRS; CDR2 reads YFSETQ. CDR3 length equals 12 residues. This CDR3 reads CASSLNVRLWIF. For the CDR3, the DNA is TGCGCCAGCAGCTTGAACGTACGACTCTGGATCTTT.